The rows below give T cell receptor beta chains drawn from one sample of a study of OX40 agonist ivuxolimab in advanced cancers. Repertoires were generated with immunoSEQ multiplex PCR, while TCRdb's copy carries only in-frame clones and drops some. Among about 64,000 clones, around 93% were seen once, and the ten largest hold roughly 0.45%. Sequencing used CD4+ or CD8+ T cells sorted from blood, obtained in a trial of the OX40 agonist ivuxolimab. These receptors were obtained from an adult with an advanced solid tumor such as melanoma, head and neck, liver or kidney cancer. Each CDR3 is given with its conserved first and last residue. Fields, in order: clone size, CDR3 length, V gene, CDR3 protein. Part of the rows lack a size; the others show once, few, many or a class for expanded clones.

clone size: -
CDR3 length: 13
V gene: TRBV29-1
CDR3 protein: CSVDGGSSYEQYF

clone size: -
CDR3 length: 16
V gene: TRBV19
CDR3 protein: CASSIFRLAGADEQFF

clone size: -
CDR3 length: 15
V gene: TRBV10-2
CDR3 protein: CASSLAGAGWETQYF

clone size: -
CDR3 length: 14
V gene: TRBV10-3
CDR3 protein: CAIRGTGSNQPQHF

clone size: -
CDR3 length: 17
V gene: TRBV7-2
CDR3 protein: CASSLVVGAYSNQPQHF

clone size: -
CDR3 length: 14
V gene: TRBV19
CDR3 protein: CASSVAQTASPLHF

clone size: once
CDR3 length: 13
V gene: TRBV30
CDR3 protein: CAWSVQEESPLHF

clone size: -
CDR3 length: 16
V gene: TRBV9
CDR3 protein: CASSVVLTGGANEQFF

clone size: -
CDR3 length: 16
V gene: TRBV5-1
CDR3 protein: CASSFAGTGSSGELFF

clone size: -
CDR3 length: 18
V gene: TRBV6-1
CDR3 protein: CASSEAKLAGVRTGELFF

clone size: few
CDR3 length: 14
V gene: TRBV11-2
CDR3 protein: CASSLGVAFVEQYF

clone size: -
CDR3 length: 14
V gene: TRBV21-1
CDR3 protein: CASSIYPSRNTIYF

clone size: -
CDR3 length: 17
V gene: TRBV27
CDR3 protein: CASSLVGGLGGANVLTF

clone size: -
CDR3 length: 14
V gene: TRBV10-1
CDR3 protein: CASSADYKVGEQYF

clone size: -
CDR3 length: 14
V gene: TRBV30
CDR3 protein: CAWSVFSKGGDQYF

clone size: once
CDR3 length: 15
V gene: TRBV11-3
CDR3 protein: CASGSGLAGVGEQFF